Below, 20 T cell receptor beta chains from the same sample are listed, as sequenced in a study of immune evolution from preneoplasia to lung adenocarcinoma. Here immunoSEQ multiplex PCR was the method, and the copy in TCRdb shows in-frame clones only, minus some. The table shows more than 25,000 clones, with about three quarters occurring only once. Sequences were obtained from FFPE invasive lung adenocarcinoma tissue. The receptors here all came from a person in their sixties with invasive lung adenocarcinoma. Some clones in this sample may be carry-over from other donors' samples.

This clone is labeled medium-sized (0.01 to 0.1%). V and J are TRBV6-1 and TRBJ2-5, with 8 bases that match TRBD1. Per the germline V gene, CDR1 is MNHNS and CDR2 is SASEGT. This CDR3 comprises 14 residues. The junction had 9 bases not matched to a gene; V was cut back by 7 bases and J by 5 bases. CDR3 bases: TGTGCCAGCACCCGAGGACAGGGTAGGGAGACCCAGTACTTC. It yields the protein CASTRGQGRETQYF.

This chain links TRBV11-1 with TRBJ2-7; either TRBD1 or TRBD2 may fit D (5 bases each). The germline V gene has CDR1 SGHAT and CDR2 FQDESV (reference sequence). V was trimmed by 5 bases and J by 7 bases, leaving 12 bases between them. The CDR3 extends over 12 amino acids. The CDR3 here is CASSVGTGEQYF. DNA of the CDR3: TGTGCCAGCAGCGTAGGGACCGGGGAGCAGTACTTC.

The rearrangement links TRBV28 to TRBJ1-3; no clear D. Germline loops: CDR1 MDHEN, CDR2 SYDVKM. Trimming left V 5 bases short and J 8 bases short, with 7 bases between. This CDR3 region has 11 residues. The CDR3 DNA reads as TGTGCCAGCAGTCGTGGGTACACCATATATTTT. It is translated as CASSRGYTIYF. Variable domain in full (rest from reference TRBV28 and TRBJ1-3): DVKVTQSSRYLVKRTGEKVFLECVQDMDHENMFWYRQDPGLGLRLIYFSYDVKMKEKGDIPEGYSVSREKKERFSLILESASTNQTSMYLCASSRGYTIYFGEGSWLTVV.

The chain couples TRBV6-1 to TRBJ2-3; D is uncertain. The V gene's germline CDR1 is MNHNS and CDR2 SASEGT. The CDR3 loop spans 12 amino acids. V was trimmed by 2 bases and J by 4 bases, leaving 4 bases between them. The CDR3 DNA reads TGTGCCAGCAGTGAATTGTCAGATACGCAGTATTTT. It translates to CASSELSDTQYF.

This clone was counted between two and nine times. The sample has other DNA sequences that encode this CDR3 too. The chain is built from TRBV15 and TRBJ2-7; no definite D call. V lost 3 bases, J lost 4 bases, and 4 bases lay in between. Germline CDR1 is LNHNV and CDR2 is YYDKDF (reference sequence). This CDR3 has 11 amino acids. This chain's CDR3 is CATSRGYEQYF. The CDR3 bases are TGTGCCACCAGCAGGGGGTACGAGCAGTACTTC.

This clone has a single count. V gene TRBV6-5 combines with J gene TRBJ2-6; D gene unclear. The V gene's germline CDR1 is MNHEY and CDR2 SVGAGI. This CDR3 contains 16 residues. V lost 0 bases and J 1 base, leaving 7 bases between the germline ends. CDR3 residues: CASSYSGLSGANVLTF. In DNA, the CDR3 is TGTGCCAGCAGTTACTCGGGCTTATCTGGGGCCAACGTCCTGACTTTC.

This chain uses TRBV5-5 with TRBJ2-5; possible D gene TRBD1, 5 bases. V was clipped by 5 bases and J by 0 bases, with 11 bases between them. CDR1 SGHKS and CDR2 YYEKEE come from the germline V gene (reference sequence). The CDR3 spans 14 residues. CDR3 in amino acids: CASRRDSYQETQYF. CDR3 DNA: TGTGCCAGCAGACGTGACAGTTACCAAGAGACCCAGTACTTC.

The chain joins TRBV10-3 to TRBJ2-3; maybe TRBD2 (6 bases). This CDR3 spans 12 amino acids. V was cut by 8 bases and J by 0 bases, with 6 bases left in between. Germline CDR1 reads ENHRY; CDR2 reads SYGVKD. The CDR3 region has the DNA TGTGCCATCGGGGGGAGCACAGATACGCAGTATTTT. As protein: CAIGGSTDTQYF.

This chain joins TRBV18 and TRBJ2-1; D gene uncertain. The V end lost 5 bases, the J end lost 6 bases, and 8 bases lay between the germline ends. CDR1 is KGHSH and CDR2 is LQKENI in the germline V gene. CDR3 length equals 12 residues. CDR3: CASSVGGNEQFF. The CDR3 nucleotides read TGTGCCAGCTCAGTGGGCGGCAATGAGCAGTTCTTC.

The DNA for the CDR3 is TGTGCCAGCTACAGCGGGAGGCCCTACAATGAGCAGTTCTTC. Translating it yields CASYSGRPYNEQFF. The chain joins TRBV27 to TRBJ2-1, with 9 nucleotides matching TRBD2. Per germline, CDR1 MNHEY and CDR2 SMNVEV (reference sequence). The CDR3 covers 14 residues. Trimming took 8 bases from V and 2 from J; bases not matched to a gene: 4.

CDR3 bases: TGTGCCAGCAGACAGTATCTGGGCACAGATACGCAGTATTTT. It is translated as CASRQYLGTDTQYF. The chain links TRBV2 to TRBJ2-3; D ambiguous. The CDR3 is made up of 14 amino acids. Germline V gene data show CDR1 as SNHLY and CDR2 as FYNNEI. The germline V and J ends were trimmed by 6 bases and 1 base, with 11 bases remaining between them.

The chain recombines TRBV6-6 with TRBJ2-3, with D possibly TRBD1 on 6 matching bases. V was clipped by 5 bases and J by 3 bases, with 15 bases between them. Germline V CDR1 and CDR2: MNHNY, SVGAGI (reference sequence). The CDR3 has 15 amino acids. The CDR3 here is CASSTRTVGTDTQYF. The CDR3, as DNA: TGTGCCAGCAGTACCCGGACAGTTGGAACAGATACGCAGTATTTT.

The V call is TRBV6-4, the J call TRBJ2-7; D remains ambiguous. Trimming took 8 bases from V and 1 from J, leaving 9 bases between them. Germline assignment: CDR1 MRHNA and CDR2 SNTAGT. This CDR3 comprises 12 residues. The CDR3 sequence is CASPLRSYEQYF. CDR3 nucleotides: TGTGCCAGCCCCCTCAGATCCTACGAGCAGTACTTC.

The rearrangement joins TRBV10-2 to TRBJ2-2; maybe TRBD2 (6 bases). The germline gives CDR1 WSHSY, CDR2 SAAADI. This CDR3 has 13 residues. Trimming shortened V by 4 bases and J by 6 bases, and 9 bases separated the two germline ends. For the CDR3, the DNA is TGCGCCAGCAGTGTCTGGGGGGCCGGGGAGCTGTTTTTT. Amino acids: CASSVWGAGELFF.

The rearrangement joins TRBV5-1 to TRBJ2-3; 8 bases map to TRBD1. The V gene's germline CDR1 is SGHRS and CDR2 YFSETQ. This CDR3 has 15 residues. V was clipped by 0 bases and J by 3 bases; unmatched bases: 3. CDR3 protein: CASSLVTGGTDTQYF. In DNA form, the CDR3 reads TGCGCCAGCAGCTTGGTTACAGGGGGTACAGATACGCAGTATTTT.

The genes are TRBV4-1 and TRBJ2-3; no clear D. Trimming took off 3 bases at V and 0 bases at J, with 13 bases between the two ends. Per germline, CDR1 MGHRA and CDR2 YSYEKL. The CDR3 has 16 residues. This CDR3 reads CASSHKIGASTDTQYF. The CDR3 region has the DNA TGCGCCAGCAGCCACAAGATTGGCGCGAGCACAGATACGCAGTATTTT.

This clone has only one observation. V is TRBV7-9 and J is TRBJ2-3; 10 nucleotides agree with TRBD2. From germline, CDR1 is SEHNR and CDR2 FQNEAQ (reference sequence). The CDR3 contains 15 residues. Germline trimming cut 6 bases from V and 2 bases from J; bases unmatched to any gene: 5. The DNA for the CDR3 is TGTGCCAGCAGACCCGGGACTAGCGTCACAGATACGCAGTATTTT. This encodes CASRPGTSVTDTQYF.

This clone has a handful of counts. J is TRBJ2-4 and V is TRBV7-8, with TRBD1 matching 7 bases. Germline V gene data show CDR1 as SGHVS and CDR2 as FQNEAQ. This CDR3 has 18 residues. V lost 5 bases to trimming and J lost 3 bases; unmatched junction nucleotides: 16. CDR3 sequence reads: CASSSSLPGQSDKNIQYF. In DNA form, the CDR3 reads TGTGCCAGCAGCAGCTCCCTTCCGGGACAGAGCGACAAAAACATTCAGTACTTC.

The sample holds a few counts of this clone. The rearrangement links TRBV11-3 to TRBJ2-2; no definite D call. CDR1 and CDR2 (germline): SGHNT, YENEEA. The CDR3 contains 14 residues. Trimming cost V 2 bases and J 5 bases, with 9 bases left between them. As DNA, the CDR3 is TGTGCCAGCAGCTTATTACTGGGGACCGGGGAGCTGTTTTTT. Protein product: CASSLLLGTGELFF.

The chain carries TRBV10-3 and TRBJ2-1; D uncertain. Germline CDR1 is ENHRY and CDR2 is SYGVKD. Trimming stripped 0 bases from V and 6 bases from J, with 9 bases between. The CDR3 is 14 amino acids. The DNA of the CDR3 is TGTGCCATCAGTGAGTCGACTGCCTCCAATGAGCAGTTCTTC. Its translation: CAISESTASNEQFF.